This TCR beta chain was retrieved from a study of blood T cell repertoires in COVID-19. Study-wide context: Samples representing acute and convalescent COVID-19 were sourced from the United States, Italy and Spain. Nucleic acid was either cDNA or gDNA, and it came from T cells, B-cell-depleted T cells, or PBMCs.

Germline V gives CDR1 MGHRA, CDR2 YSYEKL. The junction had 13 bases not matched to a gene; V was cut back by 1 base and J by 7 bases. The CDR3 is made up of 17 amino acids. As originally analysed: Scientists estimated how many nucleated cells there were by amplifying reference gene primers. Clones were read by immunoSEQ multiplex PCR, and TCRdb kept only the in-frame ones, dropping some. The DNA gave D and trimming, while V, J and clone size come from that table. The sample records roughly 250,000 clones, approximately 79% being singletons. Sequenced input: peripheral blood. V is TRBV4-1 and J is TRBJ1-2; TRBD1 matches 9 bases. This sequence originates from a woman between 40 and 50 years old with active or convalescent COVID-19. CDR3 loop: CASSQGSGQGEVGGYTF. The CDR3 region has the DNA TGCGCCAGCAGCCAAGGTTCGGGACAGGGCGAAGTTGGTGGCTACACCTTC.